The clone carrying this TCR beta chain was counted between two and nine times. Antigen unknown. MiXCR was run by TCRdb on the 5' RACE reads, yielding one entry per CDR3 protein. The top ten clones hold roughly 23% of a sample with more than 250,000 distinct CDR3 sequences, roughly 16% of them seen once. The record originates from a study of T-cell memory formation after mild COVID-19. Findings and caveats of the study: Clones that contracted from day 15 to 85 had balanced CD4/CD8; later expanders were CD4+ biased.

Between the trimmed V and J ends, which lost 6 bases and 1 base, there was a span of 12 bases. The CDR3 is 14 residues long. The V gene's germline CDR1 is MNHNY and CDR2 SVGAGI (reference sequence). Sequenced sample: PBMCs or a T cell subset sorted from them (not recorded which). The rearrangement joins TRBV6-6 to TRBJ1-1; weak D call: TRBD1 (5 bases). The clonotype was recovered from a man between 18 and 29 years old who had mild COVID-19 (a few samples of this study predate the infection). Cell type and time point are not known. In DNA, the CDR3 is TGTGCCAGCAGAAGGGGTCAGGAGAACACTGAAGCTTTCTTT. This translates into CASRRGQENTEAFF.